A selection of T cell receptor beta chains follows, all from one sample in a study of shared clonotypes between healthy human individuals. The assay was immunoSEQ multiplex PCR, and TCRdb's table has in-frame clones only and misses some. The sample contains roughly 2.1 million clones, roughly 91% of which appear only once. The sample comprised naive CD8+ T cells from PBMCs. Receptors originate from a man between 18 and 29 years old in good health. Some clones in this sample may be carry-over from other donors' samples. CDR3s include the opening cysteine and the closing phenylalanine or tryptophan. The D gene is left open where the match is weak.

CDR3: CASSKDRGREGYTF; V: TRBV6-6; D: TRBD1; J: TRBJ1-2
CDR3: CASSQGLTGASYEQYF; V: TRBV4-1; D: NA; J: TRBJ2-7
CDR3: CASSTDRIDTIYF; V: TRBV28; D: NA; J: TRBJ1-3
CDR3: CARGTSGKRVQETQYF; V: TRBV25-1; D: TRBD2; J: TRBJ2-5
CDR3: CAGGGSDSYEQYF; V: TRBV2; D: TRBD2; J: TRBJ2-7
CDR3: CASSLRGLAGYTDTQYF; V: TRBV27; D: TRBD2; J: TRBJ2-3
CDR3: CASSYRLAGGETQYF; V: TRBV6-5; D: TRBD2; J: TRBJ2-5
CDR3: CSVPSPSTDQGYGYTF; V: TRBV29-1; D: NA; J: TRBJ1-2
CDR3: CASSGPGLAAHPPQSTQYF; V: TRBV27; D: TRBD2; J: TRBJ2-3
CDR3: CASRLALSNQPQHF; V: TRBV7-2; D: NA; J: TRBJ1-5
CDR3: CASSQARGPSYEQYF; V: TRBV4-1; D: NA; J: TRBJ2-7
CDR3: CASSYARFGQPQHF; V: TRBV6-5; D: NA; J: TRBJ1-5
CDR3: CASSVGSGRRSTEAFF; V: TRBV9; D: NA; J: TRBJ1-1
CDR3: CASSHDMGQATNTEAFF; V: TRBV11-2; D: TRBD1; J: TRBJ1-1
CDR3: CASTAGFNYGYTF; V: TRBV5-1; D: NA; J: TRBJ1-2
CDR3: CASSEMSNSPLHF; V: TRBV6-4; D: NA; J: TRBJ1-6
CDR3: CASTRLAGGGNEQFF; V: TRBV7-9; D: TRBD2; J: TRBJ2-1
CDR3: CAWDLAGGSHEQYF; V: TRBV30; D: TRBD2; J: NA
CDR3: CATSKFREKAYNEQFF; V: TRBV15; D: NA; J: TRBJ2-1